The TCR beta chain under discussion was sequenced for a study of human T cells and chemical hapten exposure. Study summary: Sensitization employed 2% DPC on approximately 2 cm by approximately 2 cm of upper inner arm skin. Study-level results: Controls had significantly fewer large CDR3 similarity clusters than were formed by expanded TCRs.

Time point meaning: patch test 3, about 24 weeks after DPC sensitization. Specified treatment: therapeutic diphenylcyclopropenone sensitization with weekly scalp DPC. It was the library that attached unique molecular identifiers to individual cDNA molecules. Using its own MiXCR run on the RACE reads, TCRdb lists one record per CDR3 protein. This sample has roughly 200,000 distinct CDR3 sequences, with approximately 24% found just once. Trimming removed 6 bases from V and 4 bases from J; junction bases left unmatched: 5. The germline V gene encodes CDR1 SQVTM and CDR2 ANQGSEA. The CDR3 loop spans 13 amino acids. As to this clonotype: As yet, its antigen is unknown.

The J gene is TRBJ2-1, the V gene TRBV29-1; 8 positions match TRBD1. The sample consisted of whole blood, taken in connection with sensitization to the hapten diphenylcyclopropenone (DPC). This TCR was recovered from a woman aged 40 to 50 with alopecia areata. Some clones in this sample may be carry-over from other donors' samples. This chain's CDR3 is CSVADRAYNEQFF. The CDR3 nucleotides are TGCAGCGTGGCGGACAGGGCTTACAATGAGCAGTTCTTC.